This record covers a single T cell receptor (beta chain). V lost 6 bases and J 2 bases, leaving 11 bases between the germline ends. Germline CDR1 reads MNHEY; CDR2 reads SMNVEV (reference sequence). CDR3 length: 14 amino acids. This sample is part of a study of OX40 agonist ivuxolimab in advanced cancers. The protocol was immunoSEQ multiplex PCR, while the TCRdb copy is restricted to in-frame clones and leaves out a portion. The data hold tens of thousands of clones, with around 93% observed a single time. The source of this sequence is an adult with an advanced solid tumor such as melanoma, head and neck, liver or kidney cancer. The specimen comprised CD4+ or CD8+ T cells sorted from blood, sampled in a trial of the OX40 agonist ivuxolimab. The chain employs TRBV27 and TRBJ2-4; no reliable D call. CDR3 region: CASSGLESKNIQYF. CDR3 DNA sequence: TGTGCCAGCAGCGGGTTGGAGTCCAAAAACATTCAGTACTTC.